Following are 3 T cell receptor beta chains from one sample sequenced in a study of control samples from healthy donors and cancer patients. Assay: immunoSEQ multiplex PCR; the TCRdb copy retains only in-frame clones and omits some. Among 85,000 to 95,000 clones, around 82% were seen once, and the ten largest hold roughly 9.8%. The specimen sequenced was blood. The receptor source for this set is a woman aged 55 to 70 in good health.

The chain couples TRBV9 to TRBJ1-2, with D tentatively TRBD1 (5 bases). V was pared by 0 bases and J by 7 bases, with 13 bases between. This CDR3 has 14 residues. CDR1 and CDR2 from the germline V gene are SGDLS and YYNGEE. The CDR3: CASSVAGGVGGYTF. CDR3 nucleotides: TGTGCCAGCAGCGTAGCTGGGGGGGTCGGTGGCTACACCTTC.

The chain has TRBV7-8 and TRBJ2-7; D is perhaps TRBD2 (6 bases). The ends were cut back, 2 bases at V and 4 bases at J, with 21 bases in the middle. The germline V gene has CDR1 SGHVS and CDR2 FQNEAQ. The CDR3 has 17 amino acids. The chain's CDR3 is CASSLSHGGPSGYEQYF. In nucleotides, the CDR3 is TGTGCCAGCAGCTTATCGCACGGGGGACCGTCGGGTTACGAGCAGTACTTC.

The V call is TRBV28, the J call TRBJ1-2, with D uncertain. This CDR3 comprises 15 residues. Trimming left V 3 bases short and J 2 bases short, with 13 bases between. The germline CDR1 and CDR2 sequences are MDHEN and SYDVKM. This chain's CDR3 is CASSFSGSENYGYTF. The CDR3 bases are TGTGCCAGCAGTTTTTCGGGGTCGGAGAACTATGGCTACACCTTC.